This record covers a single T cell receptor (beta chain). Per the authors' pipeline: Amplified reference gene primers provided the basis for estimating nucleated cell counts. Repertoires were generated with immunoSEQ multiplex PCR, while TCRdb's copy carries only in-frame clones and drops some. Clonal size and the V and J genes are those of that table, whereas D and trimming came from the DNA. The table has roughly 200,000 clones, 90% seen once. The data were obtained in a study of blood T cell repertoires in COVID-19. As for the study in general: The study drew acute and convalescent COVID-19 samples from the United States, Italy and Spain. PBMCs, B-cell-depleted T cells, or T cells were the source of the cDNA or gDNA that made up the material.

CDR1 SGHVS and CDR2 FNYEAQ come from the germline V gene. V gave up 4 bases and J gave up 7 bases; unmatched junction bases: 8. CDR3 size: 15 residues. Sequencing was carried out using peripheral blood. The J gene is TRBJ2-2, the V gene TRBV7-6, with 8 bases aligning to TRBD2. The origin of this receptor is a man aged 45-60 years with acute or convalescent COVID-19. In nucleotides, the CDR3 is TGTGCCAGCAGCTCCCGGGGGGGCCAGGGCGGGGAGCTGTTTTTT. Its protein is CASSSRGGQGGELFF.